The 7 T cell receptor beta chains given below trace back to one sample, sequenced in a study of blood T cell repertoires in COVID-19. The data were produced by immunoSEQ multiplex PCR, yet TCRdb's version contains in-frame clones alone and is incomplete. This sample yields about 230,000 clones, of which approximately 84% are seen a single time; about 1.7% belongs to the top ten. Source material: PBMCs or T cells enriched from blood (not recorded which). The receptor source for this set is a man in his 60s who had recovered from COVID-19.

The CDR3 reads CASSQDRGGAEAFF. CDR3 DNA: TGCGCCAGCAGCCAAGATAGAGGAGGCGCTGAAGCTTTCTTT. The chain has TRBV4-1 and TRBJ1-1, with D unresolved. The CDR3 is made up of 14 amino acids. The V gene's germline CDR1 is MGHRA and CDR2 YSYEKL. V lost 0 bases to trimming and J lost 6 bases, with 11 bases between them.

This clone has only one observation. The genes are TRBV19 and TRBJ1-1; tentatively, D is TRBD1 (5 bases). CDR1 and CDR2 from the germline V gene are LNHDA and SQIVND (reference sequence). The CDR3 has 14 amino acids. V was clipped by 8 bases and J by 0 bases, with 13 bases between them. The CDR3 DNA sequence: TGTGCCAGTGCGATGGACACACTGAACACTGAAGCTTTCTTT. This translates into CASAMDTLNTEAFF.

This clone has just one count. The gene calls are TRBV6-6 and TRBJ1-6; TRBD1 matches at 10 bases. With V trimmed by 6 bases and J by 5 bases, 16 bases remained unmatched. Per germline, CDR1 MNHNY and CDR2 SVGAGI (reference sequence). CDR3 length: 19 amino acids. The CDR3 sequence is CASSDYPGQGIINNSPLHF. The CDR3, as DNA: TGTGCCAGCAGCGACTATCCGGGACAGGGGATTATCAATAATTCACCCCTCCACTTT.

The chain uses TRBV30 and TRBJ2-5, with TRBD2 matching 8 bases. The CDR3 is 15 amino acids. J gave up 5 bases and V 2 bases, and 10 bases lay outside the gene matches. Germline V gives CDR1 GTSNPN, CDR2 SVGIG (reference sequence). CDR3 residues: CAWSNPRGGPETQYF. As DNA, the CDR3 is TGTGCCTGGAGTAACCCCCGCGGGGGGCCGGAGACCCAGTACTTC.

The CDR3 reads CASSQVETGIPPTF. Written as DNA, the CDR3 is TGCGCCAGCAGCCAAGTTGAGACAGGGATCCCCCCCACCTTC. This sequence joins TRBV4-3 and TRBJ1-2; 7 nucleotides line up with TRBD1. Looked up from germline, CDR1 is LGHNA and CDR2 is YSLEER. V shed 1 base and J 13 bases; nucleotides not matched to a gene: 12. CDR3 size: 14 residues.

Only one count was recorded for this clone. The CDR3 DNA reads as TGTGCCAGCAGCTTAGCCACGGGGGGCCCAGATACGCAGTATTTT. Translation: CASSLATGGPDTQYF. The rearrangement links TRBV7-9 to TRBJ2-3, with D tentatively TRBD2 (7 bases). Trimming left V 0 bases short and J 4 bases short, with 11 bases between. CDR3 length: 15 amino acids. The germline gives CDR1 SEHNR, CDR2 FQNEAQ (reference sequence).

The genes are TRBV5-1 and TRBJ2-5, with 9 bases matching TRBD1. Germline loops: CDR1 SGHRS, CDR2 YFSETQ. The CDR3 consists of 17 residues. Trimming removed 4 bases from V and 0 bases from J; junction bases left unmatched: 10. CDR3 DNA: TGCGCCAGCAGCCCCCTGGTTGGGACAGGGTACCAAGAGACCCAGTACTTC. Amino acid sequence: CASSPLVGTGYQETQYF.